This TCR beta chain was retrieved from a study of blood T cells in healthy people across ages. Study conclusions and caveats: The unknown donor CMV status may have confounded expanded clonotype changes. Versus aged donors, long-lived donors had higher diversity and more naive CD4+ cells.

V lost 1 base and J lost 5, with 14 bases in between. Per the germline V gene, CDR1 is SQVTM and CDR2 is ANQGSEA. The CDR3 is 15 amino acids. Alongside a J-beta primer mix, a sample-barcoded 5' primer served in a second PCR lasting roughly 6 to 11 cycles. TCRdb reprocessed the 5' RACE reads via MiXCR and lists one record per CDR3 protein. The top ten hold around 0.75% of the sample, which has around 1,000,000 distinct CDR3 sequences, around 27% seen once. A word on this clonotype: As yet, its antigen is unknown.

These data were also reused for a study on T cells of mothers and their children.

This chain joins TRBV29-1 and TRBJ2-2; D call uncertain. The sequence was collected from a girl aged 2 to 9 in good health. Sequencing was done on a sample of blood. CDR3 DNA: TGCAGCGTTGAAGGGGCGCCGGACGGGACCGGGGAGCTGTTTTTT. It encodes CSVEGAPDGTGELFF.